The rows below give T cell receptor beta chains drawn from one sample of a study of blood T cells in healthy people across ages. TCRdb analysed the 5' RACE reads with MiXCR anew, one entry per CDR3 protein. The sample has roughly 730,000 distinct CDR3 sequences, roughly three fifths seen once; the top ten hold 20% to 30%. The sample taken for sequencing was blood. The receptors shown here come from a man aged 40-50 years in good health. Both conserved end residues are part of each CDR3. A D gene is named only where the DNA matches it firmly. Where a row states a size, it is once, few, many or the class of an expanded clone; other rows omit it.

j_call: TRBJ2-7
v_call: TRBV27
cdr3_length: 13
clone_size: few
d_call: NA
cdr3_aa: CASSLWGSYEQYF
cdr3_nt: TGTGCCAGCAGTTTATGGGGGTCCTACGAGCAGTACTTC

j_call: TRBJ2-5
v_call: TRBV6-5
cdr3_length: 14
clone_size: NA
d_call: TRBD2
cdr3_aa: CASSRGLAGGAQYF
cdr3_nt: TGTGCCAGCAGTCGCGGACTAGCGGGGGGGGCCCAGTACTTC

j_call: TRBJ2-7
v_call: TRBV21-1
cdr3_length: 14
clone_size: NA
d_call: NA
cdr3_aa: CASSTPKGRYEQYF
cdr3_nt: TGTGCCAGCAGCACGCCTAAGGGGCGTTACGAGCAGTACTTC

j_call: TRBJ2-3
v_call: TRBV7-2
cdr3_length: 14
clone_size: NA
d_call: NA
cdr3_aa: CASSPQHSTDTQYF
cdr3_nt: TGTGCCAGCAGCCCACAACACAGCACAGATACGCAGTATTTT

j_call: TRBJ1-4
v_call: TRBV20-1
cdr3_length: 14
clone_size: NA
d_call: NA
cdr3_aa: CSALRKGGEEKLFF
cdr3_nt: TGCAGTGCTCTCCGTAAGGGGGGAGAAGAAAAACTGTTTTTT

j_call: TRBJ1-5
v_call: TRBV29-1
cdr3_length: 13
clone_size: NA
d_call: NA
cdr3_aa: CSVGEGTDQPQHF
cdr3_nt: TGCAGCGTTGGGGAGGGGACGGACCAGCCCCAGCATTTT

j_call: TRBJ2-5
v_call: TRBV2
cdr3_length: 17
clone_size: NA
d_call: TRBD2
cdr3_aa: CASIQELAGAVVETQYF
cdr3_nt: TGTGCCAGCATACAGGAACTAGCGGGGGCCGTAGTCGAGACCCAGTACTTC

j_call: TRBJ2-7
v_call: TRBV7-9
cdr3_length: 16
clone_size: NA
d_call: NA
cdr3_aa: CVSSLEWGGVFYEQYF
cdr3_nt: TGTGTCAGCAGCTTAGAGTGGGGGGGCGTCTTCTACGAGCAGTACTTC

j_call: TRBJ2-7
v_call: TRBV11-2
cdr3_length: 15
clone_size: few
d_call: TRBD2
cdr3_aa: CASSTRAGGPYEQYF
cdr3_nt: TGTGCCAGCAGCACCAGGGCGGGAGGCCCTTACGAGCAGTACTTC

j_call: TRBJ2-5
v_call: TRBV7-2
cdr3_length: 15
clone_size: few
d_call: TRBD2
cdr3_aa: CASSPGTSGKETQYF
cdr3_nt: TGTGCCAGCAGCCCCGGGACTAGCGGAAAAGAGACCCAGTACTTC

j_call: TRBJ2-3
v_call: TRBV5-1
cdr3_length: 17
clone_size: NA
d_call: NA
cdr3_aa: CASSSIGGRGSTDTQYF
cdr3_nt: TGCGCCAGCAGCTCTATAGGGGGGCGAGGGAGCACAGATACGCAGTATTTT

j_call: TRBJ2-5
v_call: TRBV7-9
cdr3_length: 16
clone_size: NA
d_call: NA
cdr3_aa: CASSRTLSLYVEEQYF
cdr3_nt: TGTGCCAGCAGCCGGACTTTGAGTCTTTATGTTGAAGAGCAGTACTTC

j_call: TRBJ2-1
v_call: TRBV3-1
cdr3_length: 16
clone_size: once
d_call: TRBD1
cdr3_aa: CASSQRPQGAGNEQFF
cdr3_nt: TGTGCCAGCAGCCAACGTCCGCAGGGGGCAGGGAATGAGCAGTTCTTC

j_call: TRBJ2-7
v_call: TRBV12-5
cdr3_length: 14
clone_size: NA
d_call: NA
cdr3_aa: CASGLGISAYEQYF
cdr3_nt: TGTGCTAGTGGTTTGGGCATATCAGCCTACGAGCAGTACTTC

j_call: TRBJ1-2
v_call: TRBV3-1
cdr3_length: 14
clone_size: NA
d_call: NA
cdr3_aa: CASSPDGGGSGYTF
cdr3_nt: TGTGCCAGCAGCCCTGATGGGGGAGGGTCCGGCTACACCTTC

j_call: TRBJ2-7
v_call: TRBV5-6
cdr3_length: 14
clone_size: NA
d_call: NA
cdr3_aa: CASSLRYRLYEQYF
cdr3_nt: TGTGCCAGCAGCTTGAGGTACAGACTCTACGAGCAGTACTTC

j_call: TRBJ2-7
v_call: TRBV4-3
cdr3_length: 14
clone_size: NA
d_call: NA
cdr3_aa: CASSQGQSSYEQYF
cdr3_nt: TGCGCCAGCAGCCAAGGGCAGAGCTCCTACGAGCAGTACTTC

j_call: TRBJ2-7
v_call: TRBV29-1
cdr3_length: 14
clone_size: few
d_call: NA
cdr3_aa: CSVPFGSGSYEQYF
cdr3_nt: TGCAGCGTTCCCTTCGGGTCAGGGAGCTACGAGCAGTACTTC

j_call: TRBJ1-1
v_call: TRBV10-3
cdr3_length: 13
clone_size: NA
d_call: NA
cdr3_aa: CALRGRSETEAFF
cdr3_nt: TGTGCCCTTCGAGGACGGTCGGAGACTGAAGCTTTCTTT

j_call: TRBJ1-1
v_call: TRBV28
cdr3_length: 14
clone_size: NA
d_call: NA
cdr3_aa: CASSITRVGTEAFF
cdr3_nt: TGTGCCAGCAGTATTACGAGGGTAGGCACTGAAGCTTTCTTT

j_call: TRBJ1-1
v_call: TRBV20-1
cdr3_length: 13
clone_size: few
d_call: NA
cdr3_aa: CSARGERGTEAFF
cdr3_nt: TGCAGTGCTAGAGGGGAGCGCGGAACTGAAGCTTTCTTT

j_call: TRBJ2-7
v_call: TRBV28
cdr3_length: 14
clone_size: NA
d_call: NA
cdr3_aa: CASIRLGGGYEQYF
cdr3_nt: TGTGCCAGCATCCGACTAGGGGGGGGCTACGAGCAGTACTTC

j_call: TRBJ1-3
v_call: TRBV11-2
cdr3_length: 14
clone_size: NA
d_call: NA
cdr3_aa: CASSSGISGNTIYF
cdr3_nt: TGTGCCAGCAGCTCGGGGATTTCTGGAAACACCATATATTTT

j_call: TRBJ2-1
v_call: TRBV4-1
cdr3_length: 14
clone_size: NA
d_call: NA
cdr3_aa: CASSQEPGDNEQFF
cdr3_nt: TGCGCCAGCAGCCAAGAACCGGGTGACAATGAGCAGTTCTTC

j_call: TRBJ2-3
v_call: TRBV29-1
cdr3_length: 11
clone_size: NA
d_call: NA
cdr3_aa: CSVPATDTQYF
cdr3_nt: TGCAGCGTTCCCGCAACAGATACGCAGTATTTT

j_call: TRBJ2-7
v_call: TRBV9
cdr3_length: 13
clone_size: NA
d_call: NA
cdr3_aa: CASSVEGRNEQYF
cdr3_nt: TGTGCCAGCAGCGTAGAAGGTAGGAACGAGCAGTACTTC

j_call: TRBJ2-7
v_call: TRBV29-1
cdr3_length: 13
clone_size: NA
d_call: TRBD2
cdr3_aa: CSVGSGISYEQYF
cdr3_nt: TGCAGCGTGGGGAGCGGGATCTCCTACGAGCAGTACTTC

j_call: TRBJ2-1
v_call: TRBV20-1
cdr3_length: 14
clone_size: NA
d_call: NA
cdr3_aa: CSAVGVRSYNEQFF
cdr3_nt: TGCAGTGCTGTGGGGGTAAGATCCTACAATGAGCAGTTCTTC

j_call: TRBJ1-5
v_call: TRBV6-2/TRBV6-3
cdr3_length: 13
clone_size: few
d_call: NA
cdr3_aa: CASTESVGQPQHF
cdr3_nt: TGTGCCAGCACGGAGAGTGTAGGCCAGCCCCAGCATTTT

j_call: TRBJ2-1
v_call: TRBV12-3/TRBV12-4
cdr3_length: 12
clone_size: NA
d_call: NA
cdr3_aa: CASTRLVNEQFF
cdr3_nt: TGTGCCAGCACCCGCCTCGTCAATGAGCAGTTCTTC

j_call: TRBJ2-7
v_call: TRBV5-1
cdr3_length: 15
clone_size: few
d_call: TRBD1
cdr3_aa: CASSGDRQGNYEQYF
cdr3_nt: TGCGCCAGCAGCGGAGACAGACAGGGCAACTACGAGCAGTACTTC

j_call: TRBJ2-1
v_call: TRBV7-2
cdr3_length: 11
clone_size: many
d_call: NA
cdr3_aa: CASSRNNEQFF
cdr3_nt: TGTGCCAGCAGCCGAAACAATGAGCAGTTCTTC

j_call: TRBJ2-7
v_call: TRBV7-6
cdr3_length: 16
clone_size: NA
d_call: NA
cdr3_aa: CASSPRRAREPDEQYF
cdr3_nt: TGTGCCAGCAGCCCACGCAGGGCCAGGGAACCTGACGAGCAGTACTTC

j_call: TRBJ2-1
v_call: TRBV6-1
cdr3_length: 17
clone_size: NA
d_call: TRBD2
cdr3_aa: CASKNHLGAGERNEQFF
cdr3_nt: TGTGCCAGCAAAAACCACCTAGGGGCGGGAGAGCGGAATGAGCAGTTCTTC

j_call: TRBJ2-3
v_call: TRBV7-9
cdr3_length: 16
clone_size: NA
d_call: NA
cdr3_aa: CASSLETAFLFATQYF
cdr3_nt: TGTGCCAGCAGCTTAGAGACAGCCTTTTTATTTGCTACGCAGTATTTT

j_call: TRBJ2-7
v_call: TRBV6-6
cdr3_length: 15
clone_size: NA
d_call: TRBD2
cdr3_aa: CASSYGTSGTSEQYF
cdr3_nt: TGTGCCAGCAGTTACGGGACTAGCGGGACTAGCGAGCAGTACTTC

j_call: TRBJ2-5
v_call: TRBV7-2
cdr3_length: 12
clone_size: few
d_call: TRBD2
cdr3_aa: CASGQRGETQYF
cdr3_nt: TGTGCCAGCGGCCAGCGGGGAGAGACCCAGTACTTC

j_call: TRBJ1-6
v_call: TRBV6-1
cdr3_length: 15
clone_size: NA
d_call: NA
cdr3_aa: CASRIGDRNNSPLHF
cdr3_nt: TGTGCCAGCAGAATAGGGGACCGAAATAATTCACCCCTCCACTTT

j_call: TRBJ2-1
v_call: TRBV20-1
cdr3_length: 16
clone_size: NA
d_call: NA
cdr3_aa: CSARDPNRPSYNEQFF
cdr3_nt: TGCAGTGCTAGAGATCCTAACAGGCCGTCTTACAATGAGCAGTTCTTC

j_call: TRBJ2-7
v_call: TRBV28
cdr3_length: 16
clone_size: NA
d_call: TRBD2
cdr3_aa: CASSFSWGGLAYEQYF
cdr3_nt: TGTGCCAGCAGTTTTTCATGGGGAGGGCTAGCGTACGAGCAGTACTTC

j_call: TRBJ2-1
v_call: TRBV7-2
cdr3_length: 15
clone_size: NA
d_call: NA
cdr3_aa: CASRSAGSGYNEQFF
cdr3_nt: TGTGCCAGCAGGTCGGCGGGTTCGGGGTACAATGAGCAGTTCTTC

j_call: TRBJ2-5
v_call: TRBV20-1
cdr3_length: 16
clone_size: NA
d_call: NA
cdr3_aa: CSALQGVGHRGETQYF
cdr3_nt: TGCAGTGCTTTACAGGGCGTCGGACATCGGGGTGAGACCCAGTACTTC

j_call: TRBJ1-1
v_call: TRBV15
cdr3_length: 15
clone_size: NA
d_call: TRBD1
cdr3_aa: CATSIPPGGNTEAFF
cdr3_nt: TGTGCCACCAGCATCCCCCCAGGGGGCAACACTGAAGCTTTCTTT

j_call: TRBJ2-5
v_call: TRBV20-1
cdr3_length: 14
clone_size: NA
d_call: NA
cdr3_aa: CSARSGSDQETQYF
cdr3_nt: TGCAGTGCTAGAAGTGGGAGTGACCAAGAGACCCAGTACTTC

j_call: TRBJ2-4
v_call: TRBV12-3/TRBV12-4
cdr3_length: 15
clone_size: NA
d_call: TRBD1
cdr3_aa: CASSARTGGWYGQYF
cdr3_nt: TGTGCCAGCAGCGCCCGGACAGGGGGCTGGTACGGACAGTACTTC

j_call: TRBJ2-7
v_call: TRBV27
cdr3_length: 14
clone_size: few
d_call: TRBD1
cdr3_aa: CASSSRDRVYEQYF
cdr3_nt: TGTGCCAGCAGTTCCCGGGACAGGGTCTACGAGCAGTACTTC

j_call: TRBJ1-5
v_call: TRBV10-2
cdr3_length: 13
clone_size: few
d_call: NA
cdr3_aa: CASMAREVQPQHF
cdr3_nt: TGCGCCAGCATGGCCAGAGAAGTTCAGCCCCAGCATTTT

j_call: TRBJ1-2
v_call: TRBV29-1
cdr3_length: 14
clone_size: few
d_call: TRBD1
cdr3_aa: CSAQGQRGNYGYTF
cdr3_nt: TGCAGCGCACAGGGACAGCGGGGTAACTATGGCTACACCTTC